A selection of T cell receptor beta chains follows, all from one sample in a study of OX40 agonist ivuxolimab in advanced cancers. Measured with immunoSEQ multiplex PCR; TCRdb has only the in-frame clones, and not every one. The sample records under 85,000 clones, approximately 78% being singletons. Sequencing used CD4+ or CD8+ T cells sorted from blood, obtained in a trial of the OX40 agonist ivuxolimab. All receptors come from an adult with an advanced solid tumor such as melanoma, head and neck, liver or kidney cancer. Each CDR3 is given with its conserved first and last residue. Each record gives: CDR3 protein, CDR3 DNA, V gene, J gene, clone size, D gene. The D gene is left open where the match is weak. Size is omitted from some rows. Given values are once, few, many or a class for expanded clones.

CATTGIEAQHF	TGTGCCACAACCGGGATCGAAGCCCAGCATTTT	TRBV28	TRBJ1-5	NA	NA
CASSSQGGTEAFF	TGTGCCAGCAGCTCCCAGGGGGGGACTGAAGCTTTCTTT	TRBV7-2	TRBJ1-1	NA	TRBD1
CASSHLTENTEAFF	TGTGCCAGCTCACACCTGACAGAAAACACTGAAGCTTTCTTT	TRBV18	TRBJ1-1	NA	NA
CATSRGTVPSQGYTF	TGTGCCACCAGCAGGGGGACAGTCCCCTCGCAGGGCTACACCTTC	TRBV15	TRBJ1-2	once	TRBD1
CASSFSPRQGASGYTF	TGTGCCAGTAGTTTTTCCCCCCGACAGGGGGCAAGCGGCTACACCTTC	TRBV19	TRBJ1-2	NA	TRBD1
CASSLRREKLFF	TGTGCCAGCAGCTTGCGGCGGGAAAAACTGTTTTTT	TRBV5-6	TRBJ1-4	NA	NA
CASSKGGISTDTQYF	TGTGCCAGCAGCAAAGGGGGGATCTCCACAGATACGCAGTATTTT	TRBV6-1	TRBJ2-3	NA	NA
CASSPSGGGNQPQHF	TGTGCCAGCAGCCCATCGGGAGGGGGCAATCAGCCCCAGCATTTT	TRBV7-2	TRBJ1-5	NA	NA
CASSQAGQGVPNYGYTF	TGCGCCAGCAGCCAAGCTGGACAGGGGGTTCCTAACTATGGCTACACCTTC	TRBV4-1	TRBJ1-2	NA	TRBD1
CASSLGGAANEKLFF	TGTGCCAGCAGCTTAGGAGGGGCGGCTAATGAAAAACTGTTTTTT	TRBV7-9	TRBJ1-4	NA	NA
CASSSRDRGSNTEAFF	TGTGCCAGCAGCTCCCGGGACAGGGGGTCTAACACTGAAGCTTTCTTT	TRBV7-8	TRBJ1-1	NA	TRBD1
CASSRFETSPSYEQYF	TGTGCCAGCAGTAGATTCGAAACCTCCCCCTCCTACGAGCAGTACTTC	TRBV27	TRBJ2-7	NA	NA
CASSFAGRETQYF	TGTGCCAGCAGCTTCGCCGGACGGGAGACCCAGTACTTC	TRBV7-3	TRBJ2-5	NA	NA
CASSLAGSMNTEAFF	TGCGCCAGCAGCTTGGCCGGTAGCATGAACACTGAAGCTTTCTTT	TRBV5-1	TRBJ1-1	NA	NA
CASSPTGAGYGYTF	TGTGCCAGCTCACCCACAGGGGCAGGCTATGGCTACACCTTC	TRBV18	TRBJ1-2	NA	TRBD1
CASSFASVVDTQYF	TGTGCCAGCAGCTTCGCCAGCGTCGTCGATACGCAGTATTTT	TRBV13	TRBJ2-3	NA	NA
CAWRESPGDPEAFF	TGTGCCTGGAGAGAGAGTCCAGGGGACCCTGAAGCTTTCTTT	TRBV30	TRBJ1-1	few	NA
CASSLRGLKPQHF	TGTGCCAGCAGTTTAAGGGGGCTCAAGCCCCAGCATTTT	TRBV28	TRBJ1-5	NA	TRBD1
CASVRDLAGVSGANVLTF	TGTGCCAGCGTCAGGGACCTAGCGGGGGTCTCTGGGGCCAACGTCCTGACTTTC	TRBV7-9	TRBJ2-6	NA	TRBD2
CASSLFRLAGGPGEQFF	TGTGCCAGCAGTTTATTCCGGCTAGCGGGAGGGCCAGGTGAGCAGTTCTTC	TRBV28	TRBJ2-1	NA	TRBD2
CASSLSGNQPQHF	TGTGCCAGCAGCTTAAGCGGGAATCAGCCCCAGCATTTT	TRBV7-3	TRBJ1-5	once	NA
CASSPGTGVREKLFF	TGTGCCAGCAGCCCCGGGACAGGGGTTAGAGAAAAACTGTTTTTT	TRBV28	TRBJ1-4	NA	TRBD1
CASSYRDDGPGELFF	TGTGCCAGCAGCTACCGGGACGACGGCCCCGGGGAGCTGTTTTTT	TRBV6-5	TRBJ2-2	NA	NA
CASSRTDYYEQYF	TGTGCCAGCAGTAGGACGGACTACTACGAGCAGTACTTC	TRBV28	TRBJ2-7	NA	NA
CASSSGRGAYGYTF	TGTGCCAGCAGTTCGGGCAGGGGGGCCTATGGCTACACCTTC	TRBV27	TRBJ1-2	NA	TRBD1
CASSFGTAVLGHF	TGTGCCAGCAGCTTCGGGACGGCCGTTCTGGGCCACTTC	TRBV11-2	TRBJ2-7	many	NA
CASRGQGGGNQPQHF	TGTGCCAGCAGGGGACAGGGAGGTGGCAATCAGCCCCAGCATTTT	TRBV28	TRBJ1-5	NA	TRBD1
CASSSGLATLTDTQYF	TGTGCCAGCAGCTCCGGGCTCGCGACCCTCACAGATACGCAGTATTTT	TRBV5-6	TRBJ2-3	NA	NA
CASSVTGGTEAFF	TGCGCCAGCAGCGTAACAGGGGGCACTGAAGCTTTCTTT	TRBV5-1	TRBJ1-1	NA	TRBD1
CASSESGGYGYTF	TGCGCCAGCAGTGAGTCAGGGGGCTATGGCTACACCTTC	TRBV10-2	TRBJ1-2	NA	NA
CASSPLPGTGVQETQYF	TGTGCCAGCTCACCCCTTCCCGGGACAGGGGTCCAAGAGACCCAGTACTTC	TRBV18	TRBJ2-5	NA	TRBD1